The present T cell receptor beta chain was sequenced within a study of cytomegalovirus exposure and HLA in healthy donors. Study-wide background: The Caucasian-associated ancestry cluster held over 80% of approximately 400 genotyped donors. General study results and limits: Most TCR beta V segments were productive about 90% or about 30% of the time in an earlier analysis. For most TCR sequences rarity was the rule, although some public TCRs occurred in many donors. Rates of TCR association differed by HLA locus in a later analysis, with DRB1 highest and HLA-C lowest.

In the case of this clone: What it binds is not known.

CDR3 length: 15 amino acids. With 0 bases clipped from V and 4 bases from J, the junction kept 3 bases outside the gene matches. Germline lookup yields CDR1 SGHRS and CDR2 YFSETQ. The primer mix had 60 Vbeta and 13 Jbeta primers. Produced via immunoSEQ multiplex PCR; TCRdb's table is partial and in-frame only. The data contain around 110,000 clones, over 50% of them singletons. This sequence joins TRBV5-1 and TRBJ2-1; TRBD2 matches at 8 bases. The material sequenced was PBMCs. The source of this sequence is a woman between 40 and 55 years old in good health and CMV-seropositive. The CDR3 spells CASSLVASGYNEQFF. CDR3 DNA sequence: TGCGCCAGCAGCTTGGTTGCTAGCGGGTACAATGAGCAGTTCTTC.